Below, 21 T cell receptor beta chains from the same sample are listed, as sequenced in a study of CD8 T cells in Susac syndrome. Random hexamers served to reverse transcribe roughly 0.45 to 1 ug RNA. Via MiXCR, TCRdb re-called the immunoSEQ multiplex PCR reads, giving one row per CDR3 protein. The sample holds some 300,000 distinct CDR3 sequences; 70% to 90% are singletons and the top ten take approximately 0.18%. The sequenced sample was CD8+ T cells from PBMCs. These TCRs come from a human donor with multiple sclerosis.

This clonotype showed up just once. The V and J genes are TRBV2 and TRBJ2-1, with 7 bases that match TRBD1. Germline-derived CDR1 and CDR2 are SNHLY and FYNNEI. This CDR3 has 15 amino acids. J was trimmed by 2 bases and V by 6 bases; bases with no gene match: 7. CDR3: CASSETGAAYNEQFF. The CDR3 nucleotides read TGTGCCAGCAGCGAAACAGGGGCGGCCTACAATGAGCAGTTCTTC.

The rearrangement links TRBV20-1 to TRBJ2-7; no firm D call. Germline V gives CDR1 DFQATT, CDR2 SNEGSKA (reference sequence). The CDR3 is made up of 12 amino acids. V was clipped by 1 base and J by 3 bases, with 7 bases between them. The CDR3 sequence is CSARVMGYEQYF. The CDR3 bases are TGCAGTGCTAGAGTAATGGGCTACGAGCAGTACTTC.

The J gene is TRBJ2-5, the V gene TRBV6-2 or TRBV6-3; possible D gene TRBD1, 5 bases. The CDR3 spans 15 residues. Per germline, CDR1 MNHEY and CDR2 SVGEGT. The V gene lost 1 base and the J gene lost 1 base, with 10 bases spanning the gap. DNA for the CDR3: TGTGCCAGCAGTTACTACACCGACAGCCAAGAGACCCAGTACTTC. Translation: CASSYYTDSQETQYF.

V gene TRBV2 combines with J gene TRBJ2-1, with 10 bases fitting TRBD2. CDR1 is SNHLY and CDR2 is FYNNEI in the germline V gene. The CDR3 length is 18 residues. With 1 base clipped from V and 0 bases from J, the junction kept 6 bases outside the gene matches. CDR3 amino acids: CASSEERGGPSSYNEQFF. The CDR3 nucleotides read TGTGCCAGCAGTGAAGAGCGGGGGGGCCCAAGCTCCTACAATGAGCAGTTCTTC. The full variable domain, completed using reference TRBV2 and TRBJ2-1, is EPEVTQTPSHQVTQMGQEVILRCVPISNHLYFYWYRQILGQKVEFLVSFYNNEISEKSEIFDDQFSVERPDGSNFTLKIRSTKLEDSAMYFCASSEERGGPSSYNEQFFGPGTRLTVL.

V usage is TRBV5-4 and J usage is TRBJ2-3; D is ambiguous. CDR3 length: 17 amino acids. Germline V gene data show CDR1 as SGHNT and CDR2 as YYREEE (reference sequence). V lost 4 bases and J lost 2, with 20 bases in between. In DNA, the CDR3 is TGTGCCAGCAGCCCCTCTTCCTACGACAAACACACAGATACGCAGTATTTT. Its protein product is CASSPSSYDKHTDTQYF.

The chain employs TRBV11-2 and TRBJ1-3; no reliable D call. The V end lost 6 bases, the J end lost 2 bases, and 2 bases lay between the germline ends. CDR1 SGHAT and CDR2 FQNNGV come from the germline V gene. This CDR3 spans 11 amino acids. CDR3 in amino acids: CASSTGNTIYF. The DNA of the CDR3 is TGTGCCAGCAGTACTGGAAACACCATATATTTT.

The J gene is TRBJ2-3, the V gene TRBV20-1; D perhaps matches TRBD1 (6 bases). CDR1 DFQATT and CDR2 SNEGSKA come from the germline V gene (reference sequence). This CDR3 region has 14 residues. V lost 0 bases and J lost 1, with 8 bases in between. Written as DNA, the CDR3 is TGCAGTGCTAGAGAGGGACATCGCACAGATACGCAGTATTTT. Translating gives CSAREGHRTDTQYF.

The chain recombines TRBV7-2 with TRBJ2-7; possible D gene TRBD1, 6 bases. Trimming took 5 bases from V and 3 from J, leaving 11 bases between them. Germline V CDR1 and CDR2: SGHTA, FQGNSA. The CDR3 is 13 residues long. The CDR3 loop reads CASSEGVGYEQYF. CDR3 in DNA: TGTGCCAGCAGCGAGGGGGTGGGCTACGAGCAGTACTTC.

V gene TRBV7-9 combines with J gene TRBJ1-2, with TRBD1 identical over 7 bases. The trim removed 5 bases at V and 6 bases at J, leaving 6 bases unmatched. The CDR3 is 13 residues long. The germline V gene encodes CDR1 SEHNR and CDR2 FQNEAQ (reference sequence). DNA for the CDR3: TGTGCCAGCAGCCTAACAGGGGTAGATGGCTACACCTTC. This codes for CASSLTGVDGYTF.

This chain's CDR3 is CASSLEATAGELFF. CDR3 nucleotide sequence: TGTGCCAGCAGCTTAGAGGCCACCGCCGGGGAGCTGTTTTTT. The J gene is TRBJ2-2, the V gene TRBV11-2; unclear D gene. Per germline, CDR1 SGHAT and CDR2 FQNNGV. This CDR3 comprises 14 residues. V was cut by 0 bases and J by 6 bases, with 8 bases left in between.

This chain links TRBV7-2 with TRBJ2-7, with D tentatively TRBD1 (6 bases). The length of the CDR3 is 14 residues. Germline V CDR1 and CDR2: SGHTA, FQGNSA. V was trimmed by 2 bases and J by 2 bases, leaving 10 bases between them. The DNA for the CDR3 is TGTGCCAGCAGCTTAAGGACAGATCCCTACGAGCAGTACTTC. Translation gives CASSLRTDPYEQYF.

The J gene is TRBJ1-1, the V gene TRBV4-1; D is unclear. Trimming stripped 1 base from V and 0 bases from J, with 9 bases between. In germline, CDR1 is MGHRA, CDR2 YSYEKL. The CDR3 is 15 amino acids. The CDR3 reads CASSQVGRMNTEAFF. As DNA, the CDR3 is TGCGCCAGCAGCCAAGTTGGCAGAATGAACACTGAAGCTTTCTTT.

The chain links TRBV27 to TRBJ1-6; D remains ambiguous. In germline, CDR1 is MNHEY, CDR2 SMNVEV (reference sequence). The CDR3 extends over 14 amino acids. V lost 5 bases to trimming and J lost 10 bases, with 15 bases between them. CDR3 sequence: CASSPQEQISPLHF. The DNA for the CDR3 is TGTGCCAGCAGTCCCCAGGAACAAATCTCACCCCTCCACTTT.

This clonotype was detected only once. This sequence joins TRBV20-1 and TRBJ2-7, with D possibly being TRBD2 (6 bases). The CDR3 has 14 amino acids. CDR1 DFQATT and CDR2 SNEGSKA come from the germline V gene (reference sequence). Trimming pared 3 bases from V and 3 bases from J, leaving 15 bases between. The CDR3 nucleotides read TGCAGTGCTAGGTATGTCCTAGCGAACTACGAGCAGTACTTC. It is translated as CSARYVLANYEQYF.

This clonotype showed up just once. The V call is TRBV25-1, the J call TRBJ1-4, with 9 bases fitting TRBD1. This CDR3 is 18 amino acids long. V lost 4 bases and J lost 6; bases outside the gene matches: 15. Germline CDR1 reads MGHDK; CDR2 reads SYGVNS. The CDR3 DNA reads TGTGCCAGCAGTGGGCAGATCCGGGACAGGGTCGAGTATGAAAAACTGTTTTTT. Translating it yields CASSGQIRDRVEYEKLFF.

The chain combines TRBV27 with TRBJ2-5, with D possibly TRBD2 on 6 matching bases. The germline V and J ends were trimmed by 5 bases and 4 bases, with 11 bases remaining between them. The CDR3 totals 13 residues. Germline V CDR1 and CDR2: MNHEY, SMNVEV (reference sequence). This CDR3 reads CASSPEAGETQYF. The CDR3 region has the DNA TGTGCCAGCAGTCCCGAAGCGGGAGAGACCCAGTACTTC.

This clonotype came up once. The gene calls are TRBV5-1 and TRBJ2-7; 9 positions agree with TRBD2. V lost 3 bases to trimming and J lost 3 bases; unmatched junction nucleotides: 7. Germline V lookup: CDR1 SGHRS, CDR2 YFSETQ. The CDR3 runs 15 residues. CDR3 amino acids: CASSWISGGNYEQYF. The CDR3, as DNA: TGCGCCAGCAGCTGGATTAGCGGGGGAAACTACGAGCAGTACTTC.

The rearrangement uses TRBV3-1 and TRBJ1-2; TRBD1 is a possible D gene (5 bases). CDR1 is LGHDT and CDR2 is YNNKEL in the germline V gene (reference sequence). V gave up 4 bases and J gave up 6 bases, with 12 bases separating them. CDR3 size: 13 residues. The CDR3, as DNA: TGTGCCAGCAGCCCCGGGACTCCTGATGGCTACACCTTC. Amino acids: CASSPGTPDGYTF.

This clonotype appeared a single time. The chain combines TRBV7-2 with TRBJ2-7; D might be TRBD1 (5 bases). Germline loops: CDR1 SGHTA, CDR2 FQGNSA. V gave up 8 bases and J gave up 1 base, with 12 bases separating them. The CDR3 is 13 residues long. The CDR3 sequence is CASGADLSYEQYF. The CDR3 DNA follows: TGTGCCAGCGGGGCAGATTTATCCTACGAGCAGTACTTC.

The gene calls are TRBV27 and TRBJ2-1; 7 nucleotides align to TRBD1. The V segment lost 0 bases and the J segment 3 bases; nucleotides outside the gene matches: 5. Germline assignment: CDR1 MNHEY and CDR2 SMNVEV (reference sequence). CDR3 length equals 16 residues. The CDR3, as DNA: TGTGCCAGCAGTTTATCGACAGGGCCGATCTACAATGAGCAGTTCTTC. It codes for CASSLSTGPIYNEQFF.

This chain joins TRBV28 and TRBJ2-7; 8 bases align to TRBD2. CDR1 is MDHEN and CDR2 is SYDVKM in the germline V gene. This CDR3 is 14 amino acids long. V lost 5 bases to trimming and J lost 2 bases; unmatched junction nucleotides: 5. DNA for the CDR3: TGTGCCAGCAGTCCCGGGACTAGGCCCTACGAGCAGTACTTC. Translating it yields CASSPGTRPYEQYF.